The rows below give T cell receptor beta chains drawn from one sample of a study of blood T cells in healthy people across ages. MiXCR was run by TCRdb on the 5' RACE reads, yielding one entry per CDR3 protein. Of 1.5 million to 2 million distinct CDR3 sequences in the sample, just under 50% were seen once. Sample: blood. The receptors were gathered from a middle-aged woman in good health. The CDR3 runs from the conserved cysteine through the conserved F or W. Not all rows give a size; the values are once, few, many and, for expanded clones, a class.

J	size	V	CDR3
TRBJ1-1	few	TRBV6-2/TRBV6-3	CASSTGTVNTEAFF
TRBJ1-6	.	TRBV25-1	CASSEVTGANSPLHF
TRBJ2-5	.	TRBV29-1	CSVGKSFSGTQYF
TRBJ2-5	.	TRBV11-2	CTSSSGLAGHQETQYF
TRBJ1-5	.	TRBV12-3/TRBV12-4	CASSLGTLATRNQPQHF
TRBJ2-5	.	TRBV6-2/TRBV6-3	CASSQTWETQYF
TRBJ2-1	.	TRBV12-3/TRBV12-4	CASSNTGRRQFF
.	.	TRBV6-5	CTSSYGPNKETQYF
TRBJ1-4	.	TRBV6-1	CASSVVRTEPNEKLFF
TRBJ2-1	few	TRBV12-3/TRBV12-4	CASSLPRGGSNNEQFF
TRBJ2-1	.	TRBV29-1	CSVEVTGVGNNEQFF
TRBJ2-3	few	TRBV7-9	CASSLKRGVDTQYF
TRBJ2-1	once	TRBV29-1	CSVPTADASYNERFF
TRBJ2-5	few	TRBV2	CASSDWGAETQYF
TRBJ2-1	.	TRBV18	CASSPRATSVNEQFF
TRBJ2-7	.	TRBV6-5	CASSYPKQLIYEQYF